The clone carrying this TCR beta chain was recorded once. Antigen: not known. The data belong to a study of cytomegalovirus exposure and HLA in healthy donors. Study-wide points: Most observed TCR sequences were rare, whereas some public TCRs were detected in many donors. What TCR beta sequences reportedly achieved was accurate prediction of HLA-A and HLA-B alleles in most subjects.

A multiplex PCR was run with 60 Vbeta primers and 13 Jbeta primers. Sequencing was performed with immunoSEQ multiplex PCR; in TCRdb, only in-frame clones are kept and a portion is missing. The data contain some 180,000 clones, roughly 82% of them singletons. Germline values: CDR1 SGHVS, CDR2 FQNEAQ. The CDR3 spans 14 residues. Trimming removed 5 bases at V and 3 bases at J, with 14 bases between. The clonotype was recovered from a man aged 35 to 55 in good health and CMV-seronegative. Material: PBMCs. The rearrangement joins TRBV7-8 to TRBJ2-7, with a tentative D call TRBD2 (6 bases). In DNA, the CDR3 is TGTGCCAGCAGCAACGCTGGGCGGGGCTACGAGCAGTACTTC. It is translated as CASSNAGRGYEQYF.